The TCR beta chain under discussion was sequenced for a study of regulatory T cells in long-lasting Graves disease. This clonotype was picked up many times. Germline V gene lookup returns CDR1 LNHDA and CDR2 SQIVND (reference sequence). The length of the CDR3 is 11 residues. Trimming stripped 3 bases from V and 6 bases from J, with 5 bases between. Time point defined: newly diagnosed GD, antithyroid drugs for less than 3 months. The TCR library was made from RNA extracted from PBMCs. iRepertoire HTBI primers and Arm-PCR of CDR3 regions built TCR beta libraries. MiXCR, applied by TCRdb to the multiplex PCR reads, yields one record per CDR3 protein. The table includes a few hundred thousand distinct CDR3 sequences, roughly a fifth detected once. This sample also appeared in a second study, on T cells in Graves' hyperthyroidism and ophthalmopathy.

The sequence came from a woman in her 30s with Graves disease. This sample comprised peripheral blood mononuclear cells (PBMCs), obtained at new diagnosis, from a patient treated with antithyroid drugs. The V call is TRBV19, the J call TRBJ1-1; D gene ambiguous. CDR3 nucleotides: TGTGCCAGTAGTATCAGGTCTGAAGCTTTCTTT. Translating it yields CASSIRSEAFF.